Below are 27 T cell receptor beta chains sequenced from a single sample in a study of blood T cell repertoires in COVID-19. Repertoires were generated with immunoSEQ multiplex PCR, while TCRdb's copy carries only in-frame clones and drops some. The sample lists about 440,000 clones; 90% were seen once. Material: PBMCs or T cells enriched from blood (not recorded which). Receptors were obtained from a man between 18 and 35 years old who had recovered from COVID-19.

DNA for the CDR3: TGCGCCAGCAGCCGGGGGGGACGAGCGGGAGAGTACCAAGAGACCCAGTACTTC. It is translated as CASSRGGRAGEYQETQYF. This chain connects TRBV5-1 to TRBJ2-5, with 8 bases identical to TRBD2. Germline trimming cut 4 bases from V and 0 bases from J; bases unmatched to any gene: 14. The CDR3 has 18 residues. Per the germline V gene, CDR1 is SGHRS and CDR2 is YFSETQ.

This clone was detected only once. The chain combines TRBV24-1 with TRBJ1-2; D call uncertain. Per the germline V gene, CDR1 is KGHDR and CDR2 is SFDVKD. This CDR3 contains 13 residues. The ends were cut back, 2 bases at V and 7 bases at J, with 10 bases in the middle. CDR3 residues: CATSDSGFSGYTF. Here the CDR3 DNA reads TGTGCCACCAGTGATTCTGGTTTTAGTGGCTACACCTTC.

In DNA form, the CDR3 reads TGTGCCAGCAGCTTGAGGTTCACAGCCTATGGCTACACCTTC. This gives the protein CASSLRFTAYGYTF. The chain employs TRBV5-8 and TRBJ1-2; no clear D. Germline CDR1 reads SGHTS; CDR2 reads YDEGEE. The CDR3 has 14 amino acids. The germline V and J ends were trimmed by 1 base and 4 bases, with 11 bases remaining between them.

The chain has TRBV20-1 and TRBJ1-5; 9 bases map to TRBD1. Trimming at V came to 3 bases and at J to 3 bases, leaving 9 bases not matched to a gene. Germline assignment: CDR1 DFQATT and CDR2 SNEGSKA (reference sequence). The CDR3 loop spans 16 amino acids. CDR3 coding DNA: TGCAGTGCTAGTAGGTCCGGGACAGGGAACAATCAGCCCCAGCATTTT. It encodes CSASRSGTGNNQPQHF.

The chain carries TRBV5-1 and TRBJ1-3; D is unresolved. Germline CDR1 SGHRS, CDR2 YFSETQ. The CDR3 has 14 residues. V dropped 6 bases and J dropped 0 bases, with 10 bases sitting between them. The CDR3 spells CASNSGDSGNTIYF. The CDR3 coding sequence is TGCGCCAGCAATAGCGGGGACTCTGGAAACACCATATATTTT.

As regards this clone: One end of the junction varies from germline; a read error may be responsible. This chain links TRBV7-3 with TRBJ2-1; 10 bases align to TRBD2. Germline V gives CDR1 SGHTA, CDR2 FQGTGA. CDR3 length: 15 amino acids. This chain's CDR3 is CASSLHPSGLAEQVF. The CDR3 coding sequence is TGTGCCAGCAGCTTACACCCGTCCGGACTAGCGGAGCAGGTCTTC.

Comment on this clone: The same CDR3 also results from other DNA sequences found in this sample. The chain uses TRBV4-1 and TRBJ1-1; 8 nucleotides line up with TRBD1. The V and J ends lost 3 bases and 1 base, in that order; junction bases with no gene match: 4. CDR3 size: 15 residues. Germline CDR1 is MGHRA and CDR2 is YSYEKL. In nucleotides, the CDR3 is TGCGCCAGCAGCCAGGACGGGACAGGGAACACTGAAGCTTTCTTT. It encodes CASSQDGTGNTEAFF.

This clone is labeled medium-sized. The gene calls are TRBV27 and TRBJ1-4; possibly TRBD1 for D (6 bases). The CDR3 runs to 14 residues. The V and J ends lost 10 bases and 4 bases respectively, with 16 bases between them. Germline values: CDR1 MNHEY, CDR2 SMNVEV (reference sequence). CDR3 nucleotides: TGTGCCACCAAATTGACAGGAGGTAATGAAAAACTGTTTTTT. It is translated as CATKLTGGNEKLFF.

V usage is TRBV5-4 and J usage is TRBJ1-1, with D uncertain. Looked up from germline, CDR1 is SGHNT and CDR2 is YYREEE (reference sequence). Trimming shortened V by 4 bases and J by 9 bases, and 13 bases separated the two germline ends. The CDR3 is 12 residues long. CDR3 sequence: CASSRETSQAFF. DNA of the CDR3: TGTGCCAGCAGCCGGGAGACAAGTCAAGCTTTCTTT.

The chain recombines TRBV7-9 with TRBJ1-2; tentatively, D is TRBD1 (6 bases). The CDR3 consists of 16 residues. Germline values: CDR1 SEHNR, CDR2 FQNEAQ (reference sequence). Trimming pared 5 bases from V and 0 bases from J, leaving 16 bases between. The CDR3 spells CASSPKGQTSNYGYTF. The CDR3 bases are TGTGCCAGCAGCCCGAAAGGACAGACTTCTAACTATGGCTACACCTTC.

Many counts were recorded for this clone. This chain links TRBV6-1 with TRBJ1-2, with D perhaps matching TRBD1 (6 bases). This CDR3 is 15 amino acids long. Germline CDR1 and CDR2: MNHNS and SASEGT. Trimming took off 1 base at V and 5 bases at J, with 14 bases between the two ends. Here the CDR3 reads CASSEGQGLYYGYTF. The CDR3, as DNA: TGTGCCAGCAGTGAAGGCCAGGGGCTATATTATGGCTACACCTTC.

V is TRBV10-3 and J is TRBJ1-4; D gene ambiguous. The CDR3 runs 12 residues. Trimming took off 4 bases at V and 5 bases at J, with 5 bases between the two ends. CDR1 is ENHRY, CDR2 SYGVKD, per germline. CDR3 sequence (DNA): TGTGCCATCAGTGTCCAGAATGAAAAACTGTTTTTT. The encoded protein is CAISVQNEKLFF.

The chain has TRBV5-1 and TRBJ1-4, with 7 bases fitting TRBD1. V shed 4 bases and J 4 bases; nucleotides not matched to a gene: 13. This CDR3 has 17 amino acids. Looked up from germline, CDR1 is SGHRS and CDR2 is YFSETQ. The CDR3 region is CASSLRTGQEGNEKLFF. The CDR3 DNA is TGCGCCAGCAGCCTGAGGACTGGACAGGAGGGTAATGAAAAACTGTTTTTT. The full variable domain, rest sourced from reference TRBV5-1 and TRBJ1-4, is KAGVTQTPRYLIKTRGQQVTLSCSPISGHRSVSWYQQTPGQGLQFLFEYFSETQRNKGNFPGRFSGRQFSNSRSEMNVSTLELGDSALYLCASSLRTGQEGNEKLFFGSGTQLSVL.

The V call is TRBV2, the J call TRBJ2-2; tentatively, D is TRBD1 (6 bases). The V end was cut by 4 bases, the J end by 2 bases, with 11 bases between. This CDR3 region has 15 residues. The germline V gene has CDR1 SNHLY and CDR2 FYNNEI. CDR3 DNA: TGTGCCAGCAGTGCCAGGACAGCCAACACCGGGGAGCTGTTTTTT. This encodes CASSARTANTGELFF. Complete variable domain (other parts from reference TRBV2 and TRBJ2-2): EPEVTQTPSHQVTQMGQEVILRCVPISNHLYFYWYRQILGQKVEFLVSFYNNEISEKSEIFDDQFSVERPDGSNFTLKIRSTKLEDSAMYFCASSARTANTGELFFGEGSRLTVL.

The rearrangement joins TRBV3-1 (or the pseudogene TRBV3-2) to TRBJ2-3; TRBD2 matches at 14 bases. The CDR3 has 20 residues. Unmatched junction bases numbered 12, after V lost 1 base and J lost 3 bases. CDR1 is LGHDT, CDR2 YNNKEL, per germline (reference sequence). The CDR3: CASSQVSSGLAGVGTDTQYF. In nucleotides, the CDR3 is TGTGCCAGCAGCCAAGTATCCTCGGGACTAGCGGGAGTGGGTACAGATACGCAGTATTTT.

The rearrangement links TRBV5-6 to TRBJ2-1; D perhaps matches TRBD1 (7 bases). Germline V gene sequence: CDR1 SGHDT, CDR2 YYEEEE. The V and J ends lost 5 bases and 8 bases respectively, with 23 bases between them. This CDR3 has 16 amino acids. The DNA for the CDR3 is TGTGCCAGCAGACTGGGGCGGCAGGGGGGTTACGATGAGCAGTTCTTC. This translates into CASRLGRQGGYDEQFF. Full variable domain (missing parts from reference TRBV5-6 and TRBJ2-1): DAGVTQSPTHLIKTRGQQVTLRCSPKSGHDTVSWYQQALGQGPQFIFQYYEEEERQRGNFPDRFSGHQFPNYSSELNVNALLLGDSALYLCASRLGRQGGYDEQFFGPGTRLTVL.

The rearrangement uses TRBV18 and TRBJ2-2; D remains unclear. V lost 6 bases to trimming and J lost 5 bases, with 10 bases between them. Germline CDR1 KGHSH, CDR2 LQKENI. This CDR3 has 13 amino acids. CDR3 sequence reads: CASSPMRTGELFF. For the CDR3, the DNA is TGTGCCAGCTCCCCTATGAGGACCGGGGAGCTGTTTTTT.

V usage is TRBV3-1 (or the pseudogene TRBV3-2) and J usage is TRBJ2-1, with 8 bases matching TRBD2. V trimming: 0 bases; J trimming: 7 bases; junction bases outside the gene matches: 14. Germline CDR1 reads LGHDT; CDR2 reads YNNKEL (reference sequence). The CDR3 runs 18 residues. CDR3 sequence (DNA): TGTGCCAGCAGCCAAGATTCGGGGGGGCAGGGACGTAGAAATGAGCAGTTCTTC. It codes for CASSQDSGGQGRRNEQFF.

Written as DNA, the CDR3 is TGTGCCAGCAATGGTCGACAGGGAAACAATGAGCAGTTCTTC. Translation gives CASNGRQGNNEQFF. The chain uses TRBV2 and TRBJ2-1; 7 positions match TRBD1. With 7 bases clipped from V and 5 bases from J, the junction kept 8 bases outside the gene matches. CDR1 is SNHLY and CDR2 is FYNNEI in the germline V gene. This CDR3 contains 14 residues.

CDR3 loop: CASSLAADTQYF. The CDR3 DNA follows: TGTGCCAGCAGCTTAGCAGCAGATACGCAGTATTTT. The V call is TRBV11-3, the J call TRBJ2-3; D uncertain. Germline CDR1 and CDR2: SGHNT and YENEEA. V shed 1 base and J shed 4 bases, with 3 bases lying between them. This CDR3 comprises 12 residues.

This clone came up once. The rearrangement links TRBV10-1 to TRBJ2-1, with 9 bases identical to TRBD2. CDR1 WNHNN and CDR2 SYGVQD come from the germline V gene (reference sequence). V was clipped by 5 bases and J by 8 bases; unmatched bases: 7. The CDR3 totals 14 residues. The CDR3 DNA is TGCGCCAGCAGTCGAGCGGGAGGAGGGGATGAGCAGTTCTTC. This sequence encodes CASSRAGGGDEQFF.

V is TRBV7-8 and J is TRBJ1-5; D unclear. The ends were cut back, 6 bases at V and 0 bases at J, with 12 bases in the middle. The length of the CDR3 is 15 residues. Looked up from germline, CDR1 is SGHVS and CDR2 is FQNEAQ. The CDR3 DNA sequence: TGTGCCAGCAGTAACCGAGGAGATAGCAATCAGCCCCAGCATTTT. Translated, it gives CASSNRGDSNQPQHF.

V and J are TRBV10-3 and TRBJ1-2; 8 nucleotides line up with TRBD1. Germline assignment: CDR1 ENHRY and CDR2 SYGVKD. The CDR3 is 14 amino acids. With 4 bases clipped from V and 7 bases from J, the junction kept 8 bases outside the gene matches. CDR3 amino acids: CAISVGQGAAGYTF. DNA for the CDR3: TGTGCCATCAGTGTGGGTCAGGGGGCTGCTGGCTACACCTTC.

J is TRBJ1-2 and V is TRBV6-1; D gene uncertain. This CDR3 comprises 14 residues. Germline V gene data show CDR1 as MNHNS and CDR2 as SASEGT. The V gene lost 2 bases and the J gene lost 0 bases, with 7 bases spanning the gap. Here the CDR3 DNA reads TGTGCCAGCAGTGAACTTTTAGCTAACTATGGCTACACCTTC. This encodes CASSELLANYGYTF.

The chain links TRBV3-1 (or the pseudogene TRBV3-2) to TRBJ2-3, with 10 bases identical to TRBD2. Losses at the gene ends were 1 base for V and 2 bases for J; bases not matched to a gene: 6. The CDR3 covers 17 residues. CDR1 and CDR2 from the germline V gene are LGHDT and YNNKEL (reference sequence). CDR3 protein: CASSQGTSGFYTDTQYF. Written as DNA, the CDR3 is TGTGCCAGCAGCCAAGGGACTAGCGGTTTTTACACAGATACGCAGTATTTT.

The rearrangement uses TRBV29-1 and TRBJ2-1, with 9 bases matching TRBD1. This CDR3 is built from 14 residues. Germline-derived CDR1 and CDR2 are SQVTM and ANQGSEA. Trimming took 7 bases from V and 3 from J; bases not matched to a gene: 7. CDR3 sequence: CSATPGQGYNEQFF. CDR3 DNA: TGCAGCGCGACACCGGGACAGGGCTACAATGAGCAGTTCTTC.

The rearrangement links TRBV11-2 to TRBJ2-1; D might be TRBD1 (5 bases). The germline gives CDR1 SGHAT, CDR2 FQNNGV. V shed 1 base and J shed 4 bases, with 11 bases lying between them. The CDR3 loop spans 15 amino acids. This chain's CDR3 is CASSLVQGKYNEQFF. The CDR3 DNA follows: TGTGCCAGCAGCTTAGTCCAGGGAAAGTACAATGAGCAGTTCTTC.